This record concerns one T cell receptor (beta chain) sequence. Its antigen is undetermined. TCRdb itself ran the reads through MiXCR, one entry per CDR3 protein. The table lists a few hundred thousand distinct CDR3 sequences, 34% of them singletons, with about 13% in the top ten. The sample belongs to a study of T cell repertoires in cytomegalovirus infection. For the study at large: Recently identified HLA-C-restricted CMV epitopes were among the peptides used. Public TCR beta signature analysis indicated the presence of both CMV infection and matching HLA type.

Trimming left V 3 bases short and J 6 bases short, with 9 bases between. CDR1 and CDR2 (germline): SGHTA, FQGNSA. The CDR3 covers 13 residues. Study results and caveats: The cumulative frequency of public TCR beta families distinguished individuals who carried CMV together with the relevant HLA. The study found HLA-C-restricted CMV-specific TCR beta clonotypes dominating the ex vivo response.

The clonotype comes from a human donor in good health (CMV status not recorded). Some clones in this sample may be carry-over from other donors' samples. The specimen was cultured PBMCs, collected from culture after CMV antigen stimulation. The gene calls are TRBV7-2 and TRBJ1-5; D is perhaps TRBD1 (5 bases). DNA for the CDR3: TGTGCCAGCAGCTTGGGGGACCGTCAGCCCCAGCATTTT. Translation gives CASSLGDRQPQHF.